Following are 31 T cell receptor beta chains from one sample sequenced in a study of human T cells and chemical hapten exposure. Described time point: patch test 1, 2 weeks after DPC sensitization. Documented treatment: therapeutic diphenylcyclopropenone sensitization with weekly scalp DPC. TCRdb used MiXCR to reprocess the RACE reads, holding one entry per CDR3 protein. The sample lists some 340,000 distinct CDR3 sequences; 5.5% to 8% were seen once. The input for sequencing was whole blood, taken in connection with sensitization to the hapten diphenylcyclopropenone (DPC). Every receptor here comes from a woman under 30 with alopecia areata. Some clones in this sample may be carry-over from other donors' samples.

This clonotype has a handful of counts. The V and J genes are TRBV6-1 and TRBJ1-1, with D uncertain. The ends were cut back, 6 bases at V and 2 bases at J, with 7 bases in the middle. Germline loops: CDR1 MNHNS, CDR2 SASEGT. The CDR3 is made up of 12 amino acids. As DNA, the CDR3 is TGTGCCAGCAGGGGAGGAAACACTGAAGCTTTCTTT. It specifies CASRGGNTEAFF.

Many counts were recorded for this clonotype. The rearrangement links TRBV12-3 or TRBV12-4 to TRBJ2-5; the D is unclear. The ends were cut back, 8 bases at V and 2 bases at J, with 12 bases in the middle. This CDR3 has 13 amino acids. The CDR3 spells CASELDLQETQYF. The CDR3 DNA is TGTGCCAGCGAGTTGGACCTGCAAGAGACCCAGTACTTC.

This clonotype has only a few counts. The junction shows a germline mismatch at one end, possibly a read error. The rearrangement uses TRBV12-3 or TRBV12-4 and TRBJ1-5; 7 bases are a match to TRBD1. The CDR3 extends over 15 amino acids. The CDR3 loop is CASSLAGTANQPQHF. The CDR3 DNA follows: TGTGCCAGCAGCTTAGCCGGGACAGCGAATCAGCCCCAGCATTTT.

The chain is built from TRBV7-9 and TRBJ2-5; D is ambiguous. The CDR3 length is 14 residues. Germline assignment: CDR1 SEHNR and CDR2 FQNEAQ (reference sequence). The ends were cut back, 5 bases at V and 3 bases at J, with 13 bases in the middle. CDR3 sequence (DNA): TGTGCCAGCAGCGCGAACGTGGGGAAAGAGACCCAGTACTTC. As protein: CASSANVGKETQYF.

V usage is TRBV7-2 and J usage is TRBJ1-1; 7 nucleotides agree with TRBD1. J lost 1 base, V lost 6 bases, and 5 bases had no gene match. Germline CDR1 reads SGHTA; CDR2 reads FQGNSA. The CDR3 contains 14 residues. CDR3 in DNA: TGTGCCAGCAGTACAGGGGCACCGAACACTGAAGCTTTCTTT. Amino acids: CASSTGAPNTEAFF.

The sample holds many counts of this clonotype. The chain has TRBV4-3 and TRBJ2-2; possibly TRBD2 for D (6 bases). V gave up 4 bases and J gave up 5 bases, with 20 bases separating them. The CDR3 loop spans 17 amino acids. CDR1 and CDR2 (germline): LGHNA, YSLEER. The CDR3 nucleotides read TGCGCCAGCAGCCCATCGAGACTAGACCTTAAAACCGGGGAGCTGTTTTTT. This sequence encodes CASSPSRLDLKTGELFF.

This clonotype has a handful of counts. This chain uses TRBV10-3 with TRBJ1-4; the match to TRBD1 covers 7 bases. Germline CDR1 is ENHRY and CDR2 is SYGVKD. CDR3 length: 13 residues. V lost 6 bases to trimming and J lost 11 bases; unmatched junction nucleotides: 9. The CDR3 DNA sequence: TGTGCCATCAGCCAGGGGGACACACTGAAACTGTTTTTT. Encoded protein: CAISQGDTLKLFF.

This clonotype was counted many times. The gene calls are TRBV14 and TRBJ2-3; D unresolved. Looked up from germline, CDR1 is SGHDN and CDR2 is FVKESK. Trimming left V 1 base short and J 2 bases short, with 7 bases between. The CDR3 has 14 residues. DNA of the CDR3: TGTGCCAGCAGCCAAGGCAGCTACACAGATACGCAGTATTTT. Its protein is CASSQGSYTDTQYF.

The chain carries TRBV11-2 and TRBJ2-7, with 11 bases aligning to TRBD1. V was clipped by 3 bases and J by 3 bases; unmatched bases: 4. The germline V gene encodes CDR1 SGHAT and CDR2 FQNNGV. The CDR3 extends over 15 amino acids. The CDR3 DNA follows: TGTGCCAGCAGCTTTTCCGGGACAGGGGGCTACGAGCAGTACTTC. This encodes CASSFSGTGGYEQYF.

This clonotype was detected many times. The chain has TRBV7-8 and TRBJ1-5; 8 positions agree with TRBD1. CDR3 length: 18 amino acids. The germline gives CDR1 SGHVS, CDR2 FQNEAQ. V gave up 4 bases and J gave up 2 bases; unmatched junction bases: 13. The CDR3 here is CASSSSGQGVVGNQPQHF. CDR3 nucleotides: TGTGCCAGCAGCTCCAGCGGACAGGGAGTTGTTGGCAATCAGCCCCAGCATTTT.

This chain joins TRBV4-3 and TRBJ2-7; 12 nucleotides agree with TRBD1. Trimming took 1 base from V and 6 from J; bases not matched to a gene: 4. The germline CDR1 and CDR2 sequences are LGHNA and YSLEER. The CDR3 covers 15 residues. The DNA of the CDR3 is TGCGCCAGCAGCCAAGTCGGGACAGGGGGCAGCGAGCAGTACTTC. Translation gives CASSQVGTGGSEQYF.

Concerning this clonotype itself: This may arise from a read error, as a much more abundant clone is one base away. V is TRBV10-3 and J is TRBJ2-6; maybe TRBD1 (5 bases). The CDR3 is 15 residues long. Germline lookup yields CDR1 ENHRY and CDR2 SYGVKD. CDR3 amino acids: CAIRATSSGANVPTF. The DNA of the CDR3 is TGTGCCATCAGAGCTACAAGCTCTGGGGCCAACGTCCCGACTTTC.

This clonotype has a handful of counts. The chain links TRBV5-4 to TRBJ1-2, with no clear D. The CDR3 sequence is 12 residues long. Trimming shortened V by 4 bases and J by 8 bases, and 12 bases separated the two germline ends. The germline V gene has CDR1 SGHNT and CDR2 YYREEE (reference sequence). As DNA, the CDR3 is TGTGCCAGCAGCCCCGGGCCCCGAGGCTACACCTTC. It is translated as CASSPGPRGYTF.

This clonotype was observed a handful of times. This rearrangement joins TRBV7-2 to TRBJ2-1; 10 bases are a match to TRBD2. CDR1 and CDR2 (germline): SGHTA, FQGNSA. CDR3 length: 18 residues. V trimming: 0 bases; J trimming: 0 bases; junction bases outside the gene matches: 5. This CDR3 is CASSLATSGVSSYNEQFF. In nucleotides, the CDR3 is TGTGCCAGCAGCTTAGCTACTAGCGGGGTCAGCTCCTACAATGAGCAGTTCTTC.

A few counts support this clonotype. The V and J genes are TRBV12-3 or TRBV12-4 and TRBJ1-3, with 7 bases matching TRBD1. The CDR3 loop spans 15 amino acids. V trimming: 6 bases; J trimming: 4 bases; junction bases outside the gene matches: 9. CDR3 bases: TGTGCCAGCAGCCCGAATGGACAGGCAGGAAACACCATATATTTT. Translating gives CASSPNGQAGNTIYF.

The chain joins TRBV3-1 to TRBJ2-2, with 8 bases aligning to TRBD1. CDR3 length: 17 residues. The V segment lost 2 bases and the J segment 3 bases; nucleotides outside the gene matches: 8. Germline CDR1 LGHDT, CDR2 YNNKEL (reference sequence). CDR3: CASSQKWTGMDTGELFF. CDR3 DNA: TGTGCCAGCAGCCAAAAATGGACAGGGATGGACACCGGGGAGCTGTTTTTT.

The table lists this clonotype with a few counts. V and J are TRBV12-3 or TRBV12-4 and TRBJ2-7; D is unresolved. This CDR3 is 14 amino acids long. Trimming pared 5 bases from V and 0 bases from J, leaving 11 bases between. The DNA for the CDR3 is TGTGCCAGCAGTCCCTCGGGCAGCTCCTACGAGCAGTACTTC. It codes for CASSPSGSSYEQYF.

This clonotype has just a few counts. The genes are TRBV12-3 or TRBV12-4 and TRBJ2-1, with D possibly matching TRBD2 (6 bases). The CDR3 runs to 13 residues. V lost 3 bases and J lost 6, with 9 bases in between. CDR3 DNA sequence: TGTGCCAGCAGTTTCGGCGGGGTCAATGAGCAGTTCTTC. The encoded protein is CASSFGGVNEQFF.

This clonotype was seen only a few times. The chain is built from TRBV5-6 and TRBJ1-6; D remains unclear. CDR1 and CDR2 from the germline V gene are SGHDT and YYEEEE. This CDR3 has 14 amino acids. Between the trimmed V and J ends, which lost 0 bases and 6 bases, there was a span of 7 bases. CDR3 sequence (DNA): TGTGCCAGCAGCTTGGTGGGCATTAATTCACCCCTCCACTTT. The encoded protein is CASSLVGINSPLHF.

There are a few counts of this clonotype. V and J are TRBV4-3 and TRBJ1-2; 7 bases match TRBD1. The trim removed 1 base at V and 8 bases at J, leaving 13 bases unmatched. The CDR3 contains 16 residues. The germline V gene has CDR1 LGHNA and CDR2 YSLEER. The CDR3 spells CASSQVGDYRGYGYTF. Written as DNA, the CDR3 is TGCGCCAGCAGCCAAGTTGGGGATTACAGGGGATACGGCTACACCTTC.

This clonotype was picked up a small number of times. The chain links TRBV3-1 to TRBJ2-1, with TRBD2 identical over 7 bases. The CDR3 is 16 amino acids. V lost 0 bases and J lost 0; bases outside the gene matches: 2. Germline V gene data show CDR1 as LGHDT and CDR2 as YNNKEL (reference sequence). The CDR3 DNA reads TGTGCCAGCAGCCAAGACGGGGGGTACTCCTACAATGAGCAGTTCTTC. Translating it yields CASSQDGGYSYNEQFF.

In its sample, this clonotype was seen many times. The chain joins TRBV5-1 to TRBJ2-1; 12 nucleotides agree with TRBD2. Germline CDR1 SGHRS, CDR2 YFSETQ. The CDR3 length is 17 residues. J was trimmed by 8 bases and V by 0 bases; bases with no gene match: 9. The CDR3 here is CASSLAASGGAVDEQFF. The CDR3 nucleotides read TGCGCCAGCAGCTTGGCGGCTAGCGGGGGGGCCGTTGATGAGCAGTTCTTC.

This clonotype was seen repeatedly, ten times or more. The J gene is TRBJ2-3, the V gene TRBV6-2 or TRBV6-3; D perhaps matches TRBD2 (5 bases). The length of the CDR3 is 14 residues. Germline V gene sequence: CDR1 MNHEY, CDR2 SVGEGT. Trimming removed 2 bases at V and 3 bases at J, with 9 bases between. The CDR3 DNA is TGTGCCAGCAGTTACCGGCTAGCAACAGATACGCAGTATTTT. The encoded protein is CASSYRLATDTQYF.

In this sample, this clonotype turned up a few times. The chain uses TRBV20-1 and TRBJ2-2; D unresolved. This CDR3 has 15 amino acids. The V gene's germline CDR1 is DFQATT and CDR2 SNEGSKA (reference sequence). V lost 3 bases and J 0 bases, leaving 11 bases between the germline ends. CDR3 DNA: TGCAGTGCTAGTCGCTCGAGCTCGAACACCGGGGAGCTGTTTTTT. Amino acid sequence: CSASRSSSNTGELFF.

V and J are TRBV27 and TRBJ1-2, with D perhaps TRBD1 (6 bases). The V and J ends lost 2 bases and 8 bases respectively, with 12 bases between them. Per the germline V gene, CDR1 is MNHEY and CDR2 is SMNVEV (reference sequence). This CDR3 is 13 amino acids long. The CDR3 protein is CASSLGQSLGYTF. DNA of the CDR3: TGTGCCAGCAGTTTAGGACAGTCCCTGGGCTACACCTTC.

This clonotype came up a few times. This chain uses TRBV4-2 with TRBJ1-4, with D uncertain. Trimming took 1 base from V and 7 from J, leaving 7 bases between them. The CDR3 runs 13 residues. Germline values: CDR1 LGHNA, CDR2 YNFKEQ. The DNA for the CDR3 is TGTGCCAGCAGCCAAGGGCCGGCTGAAAAACTGTTTTTT. This translates into CASSQGPAEKLFF.

This clonotype was recorded a few times. The chain carries TRBV28 and TRBJ2-4; possibly TRBD1 for D (5 bases). This CDR3 has 11 residues. Deletions cut 6 bases from V and 7 bases from J, with 7 bases between. CDR1 and CDR2 (germline): MDHEN, SYDVKM. The CDR3 nucleotides read TGTGCCAGCAGCCCAGGGAACATTCAGTACTTC. This sequence encodes CASSPGNIQYF.

The V gene is TRBV5-1, the J gene TRBJ2-3; no clear D gene. Trimming removed 1 base at V and 4 bases at J, with 7 bases between. CDR1 SGHRS and CDR2 YFSETQ come from the germline V gene. This CDR3 comprises 13 residues. This chain's CDR3 is CASSLLYSDTQYF. In DNA form, the CDR3 reads TGCGCCAGCAGCTTGTTGTACTCAGATACGCAGTATTTT.

The DNA for the CDR3 is TGTGCCAGCAGTGAAGACCACGGGCTGAACACTGAAGCTTTCTTT. It is translated as CASSEDHGLNTEAFF. The chain links TRBV2 to TRBJ1-1, with D uncertain. The CDR3 consists of 15 residues. In germline, CDR1 is SNHLY, CDR2 FYNNEI. Deletions cut 1 base from V and 0 bases from J, with 9 bases between.

In this sample, this clonotype turned up many times. The chain employs TRBV7-2 and TRBJ2-7; tentatively, D is TRBD1 (6 bases). This CDR3 spans 16 amino acids. CDR1 and CDR2 from the germline V gene are SGHTA and FQGNSA. Trimming left V 1 base short and J 0 bases short, with 13 bases between. The CDR3 reads CASSLGRTVSSYEQYF. As DNA, the CDR3 is TGTGCCAGCAGCTTAGGCCGGACAGTCAGCTCCTACGAGCAGTACTTC.

This chain links TRBV3-1 with TRBJ1-1, with D tentatively TRBD1 (6 bases). This CDR3 region has 15 residues. The V and J ends lost 3 bases and 11 bases respectively, with 22 bases between them. Looked up from germline, CDR1 is LGHDT and CDR2 is YNNKEL (reference sequence). The CDR3 DNA is TGTGCCAGCAGCCAGGCCGCCGCGGGGGCAATCCGGGCTTTCTTT. Translating it yields CASSQAAAGAIRAFF.